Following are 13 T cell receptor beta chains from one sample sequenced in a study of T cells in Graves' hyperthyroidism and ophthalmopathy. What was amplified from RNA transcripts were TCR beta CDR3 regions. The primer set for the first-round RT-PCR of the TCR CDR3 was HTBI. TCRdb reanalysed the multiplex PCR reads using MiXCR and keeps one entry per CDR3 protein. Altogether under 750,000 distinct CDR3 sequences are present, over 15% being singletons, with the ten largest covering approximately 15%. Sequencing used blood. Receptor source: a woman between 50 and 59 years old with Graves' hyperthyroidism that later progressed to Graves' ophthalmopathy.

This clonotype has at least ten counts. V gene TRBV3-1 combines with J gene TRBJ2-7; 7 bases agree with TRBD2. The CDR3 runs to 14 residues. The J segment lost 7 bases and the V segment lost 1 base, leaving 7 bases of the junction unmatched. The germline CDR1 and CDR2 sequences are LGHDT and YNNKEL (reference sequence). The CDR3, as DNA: TGTGCCAGCAGCCAAGCAGGGCTAGCGGAGGAGCAGTACTTC. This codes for CASSQAGLAEEQYF.

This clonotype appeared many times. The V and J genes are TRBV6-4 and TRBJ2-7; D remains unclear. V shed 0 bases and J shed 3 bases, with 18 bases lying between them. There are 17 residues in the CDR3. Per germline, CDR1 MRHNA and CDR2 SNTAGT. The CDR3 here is CASSDSTEHRHNYEQYF. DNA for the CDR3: TGTGCCAGCAGTGACTCGACCGAACATCGACACAACTACGAGCAGTACTTC.

Here the CDR3 reads CASSTRTDPEKLFF. The CDR3 nucleotides read TGTGCCAGTAGTACAAGGACGGACCCGGAAAAACTGTTTTTT. The chain links TRBV19 to TRBJ1-4; D uncertain. This CDR3 spans 14 amino acids. V lost 4 bases, J lost 8 bases, and 14 bases lay in between. CDR1 is LNHDA and CDR2 is SQIVND in the germline V gene (reference sequence).

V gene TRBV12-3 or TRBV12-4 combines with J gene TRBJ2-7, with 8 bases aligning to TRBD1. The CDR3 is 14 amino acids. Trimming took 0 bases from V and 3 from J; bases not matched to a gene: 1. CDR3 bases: TGTGCCAGCAGTTTAGCGGGACAGGACTACGAGCAGTACTTC. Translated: CASSLAGQDYEQYF.

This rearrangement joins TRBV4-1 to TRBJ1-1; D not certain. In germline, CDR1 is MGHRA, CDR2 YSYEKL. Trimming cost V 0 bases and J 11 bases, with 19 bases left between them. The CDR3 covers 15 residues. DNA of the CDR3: TGCGCCAGCAGCCAAGATCATCGGCTCCTGGGAAGCGCTTTCTTT. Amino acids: CASSQDHRLLGSAFF.

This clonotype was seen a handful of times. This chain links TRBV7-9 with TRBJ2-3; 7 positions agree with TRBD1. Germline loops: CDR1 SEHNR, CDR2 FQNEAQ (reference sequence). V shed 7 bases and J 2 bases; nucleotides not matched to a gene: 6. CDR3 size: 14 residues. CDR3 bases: TGTGCCAGCAAACTAGGACAGGACACAGATACGCAGTATTTT. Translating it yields CASKLGQDTDTQYF. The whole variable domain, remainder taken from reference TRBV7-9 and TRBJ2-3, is DTGVSQNPRHKITKRGQNVTFRCDPISEHNRLYWYRQTLGQGPEFLTYFQNEAQLEKSRLLSDRFSAERPKGSFSTLEIQRTEQGDSAMYLCASKLGQDTDTQYFGPGTRLTVL.

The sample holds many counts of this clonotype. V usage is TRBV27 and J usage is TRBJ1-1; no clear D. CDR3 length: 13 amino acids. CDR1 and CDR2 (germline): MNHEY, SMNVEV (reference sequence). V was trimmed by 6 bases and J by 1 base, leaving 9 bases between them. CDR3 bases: TGTGCCAGCAGATGGGCCGCGAACACTGAAGCTTTCTTT. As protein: CASRWAANTEAFF.

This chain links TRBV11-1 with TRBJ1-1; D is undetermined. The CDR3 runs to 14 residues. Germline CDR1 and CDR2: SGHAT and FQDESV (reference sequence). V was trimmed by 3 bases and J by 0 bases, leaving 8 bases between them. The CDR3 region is CASSFQDMNTEAFF. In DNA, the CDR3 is TGTGCCAGCAGCTTCCAAGATATGAACACTGAAGCTTTCTTT.

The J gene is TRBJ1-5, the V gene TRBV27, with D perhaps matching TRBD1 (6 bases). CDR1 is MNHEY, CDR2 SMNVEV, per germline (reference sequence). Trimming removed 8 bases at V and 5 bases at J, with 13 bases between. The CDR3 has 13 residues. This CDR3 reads CASARTVHQPQHF. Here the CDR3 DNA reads TGTGCCAGCGCCAGGACAGTCCATCAGCCCCAGCATTTT.

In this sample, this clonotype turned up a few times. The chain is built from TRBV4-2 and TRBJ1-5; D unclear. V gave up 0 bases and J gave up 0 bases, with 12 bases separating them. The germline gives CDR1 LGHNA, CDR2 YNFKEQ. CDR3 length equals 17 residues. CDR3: CASSQESAGYSNQPQHF. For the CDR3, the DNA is TGTGCCAGCAGCCAAGAATCGGCGGGTTATAGCAATCAGCCCCAGCATTTT.

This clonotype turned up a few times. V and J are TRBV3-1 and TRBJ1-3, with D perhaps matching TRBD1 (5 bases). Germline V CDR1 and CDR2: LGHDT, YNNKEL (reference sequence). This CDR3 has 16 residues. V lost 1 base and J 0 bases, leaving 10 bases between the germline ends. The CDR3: CASSQGGTVSGNTIYF. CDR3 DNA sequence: TGTGCCAGCAGCCAAGGGGGGACGGTCTCTGGAAACACCATATATTTT. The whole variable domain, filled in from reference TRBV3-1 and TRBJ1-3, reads DTAVSQTPKYLVTQMGNDKSIKCEQNLGHDTMYWYKQDSKKFLKIMFSYNNKELIINETVPNRFSPKSPDKAHLNLHINSLELGDSAVYFCASSQGGTVSGNTIYFGEGSWLTVV.

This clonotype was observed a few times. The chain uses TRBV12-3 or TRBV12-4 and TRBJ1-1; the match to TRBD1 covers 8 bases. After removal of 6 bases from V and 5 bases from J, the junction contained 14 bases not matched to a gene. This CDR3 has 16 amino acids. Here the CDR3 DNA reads TGTGCCAGCAGCCCCAACCCTGGACAGGGAGTGACTGAAGCTTTCTTT. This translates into CASSPNPGQGVTEAFF.

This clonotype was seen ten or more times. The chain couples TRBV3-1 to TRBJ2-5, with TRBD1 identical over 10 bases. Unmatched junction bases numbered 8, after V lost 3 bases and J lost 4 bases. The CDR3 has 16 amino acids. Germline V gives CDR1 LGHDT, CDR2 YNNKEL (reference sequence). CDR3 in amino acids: CASSQDRTGGGETQYF. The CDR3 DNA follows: TGTGCCAGCAGCCAGGATCGGACAGGGGGAGGAGAGACCCAGTACTTC.